This T cell receptor (beta chain) was observed in a study of CD8 T cells in ankylosing spondylitis. General study results and limits: Within matched ankylosing spondylitis synovial fluid, disease-linked clones were reportedly significantly enriched. Clones linked with disease were CD8+ and fairly uncommon in the peripheral blood.

V lost 0 bases and J 3 bases, leaving 10 bases between the germline ends. The CDR3 length is 15 residues. The germline V gene encodes CDR1 SGDLS and CDR2 YYNGEE. From the 5' RACE reads, TCRdb called clonotypes with MiXCR, one entry per CDR3 protein. This table has roughly 46,000 distinct CDR3 sequences, over 3.5% appearing once. There are many counts of this clonotype. What it binds is not known. The sequence was obtained from a female donor with ankylosing spondylitis or in good health (not recorded which). Sequenced input: blood, either unsorted or a sorted T cell fraction (not recorded which). V gene TRBV9 combines with J gene TRBJ2-4; tentative D call: TRBD1 (6 bases). CDR3 region: CASSVEPGVKNIQYF. CDR3 DNA: TGTGCCAGCAGCGTAGAGCCAGGGGTCAAAAACATTCAGTACTTC.